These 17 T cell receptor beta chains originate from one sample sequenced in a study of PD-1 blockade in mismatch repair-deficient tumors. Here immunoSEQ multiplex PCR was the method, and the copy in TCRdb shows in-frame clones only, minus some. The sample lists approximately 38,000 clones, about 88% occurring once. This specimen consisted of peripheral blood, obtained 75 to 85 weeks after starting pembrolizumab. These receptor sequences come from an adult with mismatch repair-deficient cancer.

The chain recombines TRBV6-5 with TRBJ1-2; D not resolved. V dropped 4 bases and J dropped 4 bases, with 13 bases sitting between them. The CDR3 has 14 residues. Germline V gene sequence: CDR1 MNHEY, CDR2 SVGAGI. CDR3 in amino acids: CASSSIGSIYGYTF. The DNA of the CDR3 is TGTGCCAGCAGTTCGATCGGCAGTATCTATGGCTACACCTTC.

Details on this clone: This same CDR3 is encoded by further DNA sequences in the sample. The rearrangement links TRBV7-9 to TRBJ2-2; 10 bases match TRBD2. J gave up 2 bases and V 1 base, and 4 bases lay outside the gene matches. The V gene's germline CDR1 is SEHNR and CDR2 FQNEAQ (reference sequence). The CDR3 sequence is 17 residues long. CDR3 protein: CASSLGLAGANTGELFF. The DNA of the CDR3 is TGTGCCAGCAGCTTAGGCCTAGCGGGAGCTAACACCGGGGAGCTGTTTTTT.

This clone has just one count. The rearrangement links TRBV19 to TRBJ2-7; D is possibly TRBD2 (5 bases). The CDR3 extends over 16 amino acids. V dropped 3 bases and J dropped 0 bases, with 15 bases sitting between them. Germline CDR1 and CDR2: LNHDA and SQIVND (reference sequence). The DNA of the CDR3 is TGTGCCAGTAGTATGCCGGCTGGCAGCGGCTCCTACGAGCAGTACTTC. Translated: CASSMPAGSGSYEQYF.

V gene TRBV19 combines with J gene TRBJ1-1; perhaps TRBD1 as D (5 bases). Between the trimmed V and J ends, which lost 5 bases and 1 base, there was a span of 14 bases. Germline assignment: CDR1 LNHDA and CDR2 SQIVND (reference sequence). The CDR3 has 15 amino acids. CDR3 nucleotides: TGTGCCAGTAGTGCCTCAGGGATTTGGAACACTGAAGCTTTCTTT. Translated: CASSASGIWNTEAFF.

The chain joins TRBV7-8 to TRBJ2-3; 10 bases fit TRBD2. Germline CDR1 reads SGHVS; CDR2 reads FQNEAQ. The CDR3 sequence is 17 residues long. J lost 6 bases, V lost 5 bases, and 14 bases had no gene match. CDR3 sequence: CASSRRGLAGDEDTQYF. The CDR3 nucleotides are TGTGCCAGCAGCCGAAGGGGCCTAGCGGGAGATGAGGATACGCAGTATTTT.

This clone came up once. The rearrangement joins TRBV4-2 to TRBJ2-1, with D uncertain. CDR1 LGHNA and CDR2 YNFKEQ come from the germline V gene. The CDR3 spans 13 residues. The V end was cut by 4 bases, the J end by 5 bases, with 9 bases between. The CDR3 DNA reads TGTGCCAGCAGCCCCAAAGCGCACAATGAGCAGTTCTTC. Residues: CASSPKAHNEQFF.

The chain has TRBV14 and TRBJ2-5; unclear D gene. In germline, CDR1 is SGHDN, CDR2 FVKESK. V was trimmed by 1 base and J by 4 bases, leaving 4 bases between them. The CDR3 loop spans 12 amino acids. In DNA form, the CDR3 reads TGTGCCAGCAGCCAAGTATCAGAGACCCAGTACTTC. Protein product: CASSQVSETQYF.

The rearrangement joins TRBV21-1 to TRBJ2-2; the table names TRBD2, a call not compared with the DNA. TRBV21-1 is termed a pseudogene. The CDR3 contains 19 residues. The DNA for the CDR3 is TGTGCCAGCAGCATCTTTAATCCGGGACTAGCGGAATACACCGGGGAGCTGTTTTTT. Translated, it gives CASSIFNPGLAEYTGELFF.

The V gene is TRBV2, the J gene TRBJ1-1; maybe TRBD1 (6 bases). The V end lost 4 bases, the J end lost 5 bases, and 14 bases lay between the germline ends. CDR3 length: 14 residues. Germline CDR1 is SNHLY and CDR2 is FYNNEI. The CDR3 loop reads CASSVTGHLTEAFF. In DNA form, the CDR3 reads TGTGCCAGCAGTGTAACGGGACATTTGACTGAAGCTTTCTTT.

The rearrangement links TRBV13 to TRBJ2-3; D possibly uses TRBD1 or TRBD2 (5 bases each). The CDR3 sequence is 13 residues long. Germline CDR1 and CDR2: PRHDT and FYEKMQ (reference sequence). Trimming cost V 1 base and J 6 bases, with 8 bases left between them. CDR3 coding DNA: TGTGCCAGCAGCTTAGTTTGGGGGGATACGCAGTATTTT. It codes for CASSLVWGDTQYF.

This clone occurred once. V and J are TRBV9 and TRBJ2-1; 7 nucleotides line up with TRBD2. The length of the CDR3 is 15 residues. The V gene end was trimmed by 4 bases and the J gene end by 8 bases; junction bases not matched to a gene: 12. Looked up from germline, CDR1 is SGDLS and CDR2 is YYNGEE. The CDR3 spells CASSPPGTTVDEQFF. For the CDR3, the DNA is TGTGCCAGCAGCCCCCCCGGGACTACTGTCGATGAGCAGTTCTTC.

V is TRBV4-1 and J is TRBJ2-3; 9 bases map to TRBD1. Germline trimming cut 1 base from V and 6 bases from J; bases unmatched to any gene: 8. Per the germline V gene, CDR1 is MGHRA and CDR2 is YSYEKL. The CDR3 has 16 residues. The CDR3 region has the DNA TGCGCCAGCAGCCAAGCGGGGACAGGGTCACCCGATACGCAGTATTTT. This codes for CASSQAGTGSPDTQYF.

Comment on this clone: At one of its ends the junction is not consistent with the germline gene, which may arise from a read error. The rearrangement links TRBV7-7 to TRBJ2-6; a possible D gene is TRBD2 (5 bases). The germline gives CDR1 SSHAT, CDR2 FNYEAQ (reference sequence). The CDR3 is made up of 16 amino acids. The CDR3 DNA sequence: TGTGCTAGCAGCCCCCTCTCCCCGGGAGGGGCCAACGTCCTGACTTTC. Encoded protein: CASSPLSPGGANVLTF.

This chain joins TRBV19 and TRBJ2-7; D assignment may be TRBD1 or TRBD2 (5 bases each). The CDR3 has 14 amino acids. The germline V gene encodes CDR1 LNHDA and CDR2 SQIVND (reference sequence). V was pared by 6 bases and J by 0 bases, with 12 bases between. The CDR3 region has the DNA TGTGCCAGTAGCTGGGACGGAACCTCCTACGAGCAGTACTTC. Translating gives CASSWDGTSYEQYF.

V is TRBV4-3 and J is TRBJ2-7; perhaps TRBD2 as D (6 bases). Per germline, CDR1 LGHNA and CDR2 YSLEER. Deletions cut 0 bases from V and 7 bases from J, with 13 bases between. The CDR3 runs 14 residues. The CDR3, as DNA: TGCGCCAGCAGCCAAGAAACGGGACTCCGGGAGCAGTACTTC. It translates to CASSQETGLREQYF.

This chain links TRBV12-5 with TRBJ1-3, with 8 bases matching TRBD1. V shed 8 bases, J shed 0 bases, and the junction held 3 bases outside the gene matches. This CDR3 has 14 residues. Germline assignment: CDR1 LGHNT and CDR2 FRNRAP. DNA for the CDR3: TGTGCTAGTACCACAGGGGGCTCTGGAAACACCATATATTTT. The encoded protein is CASTTGGSGNTIYF.

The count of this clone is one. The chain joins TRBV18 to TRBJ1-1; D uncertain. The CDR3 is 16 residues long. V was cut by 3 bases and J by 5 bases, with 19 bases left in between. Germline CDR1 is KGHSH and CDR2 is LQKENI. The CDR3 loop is CASSPPVAGPLTEAFF. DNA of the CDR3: TGTGCCAGCTCACCCCCTGTGGCAGGACCTTTGACTGAAGCTTTCTTT.